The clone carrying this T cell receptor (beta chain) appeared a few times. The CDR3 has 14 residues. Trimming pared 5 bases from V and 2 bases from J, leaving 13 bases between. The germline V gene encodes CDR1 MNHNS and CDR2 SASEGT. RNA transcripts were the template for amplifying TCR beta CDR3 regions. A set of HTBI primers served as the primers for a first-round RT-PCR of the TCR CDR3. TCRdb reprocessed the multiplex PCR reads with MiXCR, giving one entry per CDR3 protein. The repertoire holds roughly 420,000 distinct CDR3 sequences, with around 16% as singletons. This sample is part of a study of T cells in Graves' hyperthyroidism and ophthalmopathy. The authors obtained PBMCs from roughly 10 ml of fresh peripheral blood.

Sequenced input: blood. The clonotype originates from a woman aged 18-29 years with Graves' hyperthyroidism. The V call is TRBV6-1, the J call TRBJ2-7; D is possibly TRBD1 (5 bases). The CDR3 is CASSTQGRTYEQYF. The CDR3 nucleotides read TGTGCCAGCAGTACCCAGGGAAGGACCTACGAGCAGTACTTC.